This entry lists 30 T cell receptor beta chains sequenced from one sample in a study of blood T cells in healthy people across ages. A J-beta primer mix and a sample-barcoded 5' primer were used in a second PCR of about 7 to 11 cycles. Using its own MiXCR run on the 5' RACE reads, TCRdb lists one record per CDR3 protein. Of more than 550,000 distinct CDR3 sequences in the sample, 20% to 25% were seen once. The source material was blood. The receptors shown here come from a man in his 70s in good health.

The rearrangement joins TRBV20-1 to TRBJ2-3; D perhaps matches TRBD1 (5 bases). The CDR3 contains 15 residues. The ends were cut back, 0 bases at V and 4 bases at J, with 14 bases in the middle. Germline V gene sequence: CDR1 DFQATT, CDR2 SNEGSKA (reference sequence). The CDR3 DNA reads TGCAGTGCTAGAGATTACTTAGGGGCGGCAGATACGCAGTATTTT. Its translation is CSARDYLGAADTQYF.

This chain links TRBV7-2 with TRBJ2-4, with TRBD1 matching over 7 bases. The V gene end was trimmed by 4 bases and the J gene end by 0 bases; junction bases not matched to a gene: 12. The CDR3 covers 18 residues. In germline, CDR1 is SGHTA, CDR2 FQGNSA. CDR3 loop: CASSSPSWTGLAKNIQYF. CDR3 in DNA: TGTGCCAGCAGCTCCCCATCATGGACAGGATTAGCCAAAAACATTCAGTACTTC. Based on the CDR3 plus reference TRBV7-2 and TRBJ2-4, the full variable domain is GAGVSQSPSNKVTEKGKDVELRCDPISGHTALYWYRQSLGQGLEFLIYFQGNSAPDKSGLPSDRFSAERTGGSVSTLTIQRTQQEDSAVYLCASSSPSWTGLAKNIQYFGAGTRLSVL.

This clonotype occurred a few times. One end of the junction does not line up with germline, which may come from a read error. The gene calls are TRBV29-1 and TRBJ1-2, with a weak D call TRBD1 (6 bases). The CDR3 sequence is 14 residues long. The germline V gene has CDR1 SQVTM and CDR2 ANQGSEA. The CDR3 nucleotides read TGCAGCGCAGGTTACAGGGACTCCAACTATGGCTACACATTC. Protein: CSAGYRDSNYGYTF.

This clonotype appeared a few times. In nucleotides, the CDR3 is TGTGCCAGCAGGAACCGTCGCCTTCGGACTAGCAGTTACAATGAGCAGTTCTTC. It codes for CASRNRRLRTSSYNEQFF. The rearrangement links TRBV12-3 or TRBV12-4 to TRBJ2-1; the match to TRBD2 covers 8 bases. V gave up 6 bases and J gave up 4 bases; unmatched junction bases: 17. This CDR3 has 18 amino acids.

The rearrangement joins TRBV2 to TRBJ1-6; TRBD1 might be the D (6 bases). This CDR3 is 14 amino acids long. V lost 6 bases to trimming and J lost 3 bases, with 9 bases between them. From germline, CDR1 is SNHLY and CDR2 FYNNEI. The CDR3 DNA is TGTGCCAGCAGGGACAGAAACTATAATTCACCCCTCCACTTT. It encodes CASRDRNYNSPLHF.

The CDR3 region is CASSSGSGLTDTQYF. CDR3 in DNA: TGCGCCAGCAGCTCCGGGTCAGGCCTAACAGATACGCAGTATTTT. The chain carries TRBV5-1 and TRBJ2-3; D is uncertain. V gave up 3 bases and J gave up 3 bases, with 14 bases separating them. Germline V gene data show CDR1 as SGHRS and CDR2 as YFSETQ. The CDR3 contains 15 residues.

The chain uses TRBV6-2 or TRBV6-3 and TRBJ2-5, with 9 bases identical to TRBD1. The ends lost 5 bases at V and 5 bases at J; junction bases unmatched: 9. The CDR3 covers 15 residues. The V gene's germline CDR1 is MNHEY and CDR2 SVGEGT. The CDR3: CASSDGQGRYETQYF. The DNA of the CDR3 is TGTGCCAGCAGTGACGGACAGGGGAGATATGAGACCCAGTACTTC.

This clonotype was seen a single time. The chain links TRBV5-4 to TRBJ2-5, with no clear D. The CDR3 has 12 amino acids. The V end lost 0 bases, the J end lost 3 bases, and 3 bases lay between the germline ends. Germline V CDR1 and CDR2: SGHNT, YYREEE (reference sequence). CDR3 protein: CASSLEKETQYF. The DNA of the CDR3 is TGTGCCAGCAGCTTGGAGAAAGAGACCCAGTACTTC.

This clonotype was observed a handful of times. The chain is built from TRBV4-3 and TRBJ1-3, with 7 bases matching TRBD1. Trimming removed 5 bases from V and 0 bases from J; junction bases left unmatched: 10. CDR3 length equals 17 residues. Germline V CDR1 and CDR2: LGHNA, YSLEER. The DNA for the CDR3 is TGCGCCAGCAGCAGATTAACAGGGGCCCGCTCTGGAAACACCATATATTTT. This gives the protein CASSRLTGARSGNTIYF.

CDR3 in amino acids: CASSQDRTSGIGETQYF. In DNA, the CDR3 is TGTGCCAGCAGCCAAGATCGGACTAGCGGGATCGGAGAGACCCAGTACTTC. The V call is TRBV14, the J call TRBJ2-5, with 12 bases matching TRBD2. J was trimmed by 4 bases and V by 0 bases; bases with no gene match: 6. The CDR3 has 17 residues. Per the germline V gene, CDR1 is SGHDN and CDR2 is FVKESK.

This clonotype was detected only a few times. The J gene is TRBJ2-1, the V gene TRBV20-1, with 12 bases matching TRBD2. V dropped 5 bases and J dropped 6; count of bases not matched to a gene: 5. CDR3 length: 14 residues. Germline V gene lookup returns CDR1 DFQATT and CDR2 SNEGSKA (reference sequence). The CDR3 DNA sequence: TGCAGTGCTCAACTAGCGGGAGGCTCCAATGAGCAGTTCTTC. It is translated as CSAQLAGGSNEQFF.

This sequence joins TRBV29-1 and TRBJ1-4; D may be TRBD1 (5 bases). This CDR3 is built from 12 residues. V was trimmed by 6 bases and J by 4 bases, leaving 9 bases between them. Looked up from germline, CDR1 is SQVTM and CDR2 is ANQGSEA. DNA of the CDR3: TGCAGCGTGGGTCAGGGTAATGAAAAACTGTTTTTT. This sequence encodes CSVGQGNEKLFF.

V gene TRBV20-1 combines with J gene TRBJ2-2; D is possibly TRBD1 or TRBD2 (6 bases each). V shed 0 bases and J shed 8 bases, with 10 bases lying between them. CDR3 length equals 13 residues. The germline V gene encodes CDR1 DFQATT and CDR2 SNEGSKA (reference sequence). The CDR3: CSARDPGAGELFF. CDR3 nucleotide sequence: TGCAGTGCTAGAGACCCGGGGGCTGGGGAGCTGTTTTTT.

In this sample, this clonotype turned up a few times. CDR3 loop: CASSQGTFNYGYTF. The DNA of the CDR3 is TGTGCCAGCAGCCAAGGAACGTTTAACTATGGCTACACCTTC. The chain joins TRBV14 to TRBJ1-2; D is ambiguous. Germline assignment: CDR1 SGHDN and CDR2 FVKESK. The CDR3 is made up of 14 amino acids. The ends were cut back, 1 base at V and 1 base at J, with 7 bases in the middle.

The rearrangement joins TRBV5-1 to TRBJ2-7; 11 nucleotides line up with TRBD2. The germline V gene has CDR1 SGHRS and CDR2 YFSETQ. Trimming removed 5 bases from V and 0 bases from J; junction bases left unmatched: 1. The CDR3 has 14 residues. This CDR3 is CASRLAGDSYEQYF. The DNA for the CDR3 is TGCGCCAGCAGACTAGCGGGGGACTCCTACGAGCAGTACTTC.

This clonotype was detected a few times. The chain recombines TRBV6-5 with TRBJ2-7; D possibly corresponds to TRBD1 (5 bases). Germline values: CDR1 MNHEY, CDR2 SVGAGI. V gave up 0 bases and J gave up 4 bases, with 7 bases separating them. The CDR3 totals 13 residues. The CDR3 nucleotides read TGTGCCAGCAGTTACTCGGGGCAATACGAGCAGTACTTC. Amino acid sequence: CASSYSGQYEQYF.

The chain couples TRBV12-3 or TRBV12-4 to TRBJ2-3; weak D call: TRBD2 (6 bases). The V end was cut by 1 base, the J end by 1 base, with 12 bases between. This CDR3 spans 16 amino acids. The DNA of the CDR3 is TGTGCCAGCAGTTTAGGTGCGGGACCCCGCACAGATACGCAGTATTTT. Translating gives CASSLGAGPRTDTQYF.

The table lists this clonotype with many counts. The V and J genes are TRBV4-2 and TRBJ2-5; 13 nucleotides agree with TRBD2. The V gene's germline CDR1 is LGHNA and CDR2 YNFKEQ. V lost 4 bases, J lost 5 bases, and 7 bases stayed unmatched. The CDR3 has 16 amino acids. The CDR3 sequence: CASSRTSGGAFETQYF. In DNA, the CDR3 is TGTGCCAGCAGCCGTACTAGCGGGGGGGCCTTTGAGACCCAGTACTTC.

This chain uses TRBV14 with TRBJ2-1; D unclear. CDR1 is SGHDN, CDR2 FVKESK, per germline. The CDR3 is 13 residues long. V lost 3 bases, J lost 5 bases, and 8 bases lay in between. This CDR3 is CASSQPTNNEQFF. Here the CDR3 DNA reads TGTGCCAGCAGCCAGCCTACCAACAATGAGCAGTTCTTC.

CDR3: CSVLVLAGVETQYF. The CDR3 region has the DNA TGCAGCGTTCTGGTTCTAGCGGGAGTAGAGACCCAGTACTTC. The rearrangement uses TRBV29-1 and TRBJ2-5; 10 positions match TRBD2. V was pared by 5 bases and J by 4 bases, with 7 bases of the junction left unmatched. The CDR3 consists of 14 residues. Germline CDR1 and CDR2: SQVTM and ANQGSEA.

In its sample, this clonotype was seen a few times. The V call is TRBV13, the J call TRBJ1-1; D call uncertain. The germline CDR1 and CDR2 sequences are PRHDT and FYEKMQ (reference sequence). Deletions cut 11 bases from V and 11 bases from J, with 21 bases between. CDR3 length: 12 amino acids. CDR3 coding DNA: TGTGCCGGCACTACCCTCGACGGGCTGGCTTTCTTT. This codes for CAGTTLDGLAFF.

This clonotype was seen many times. The chain combines TRBV10-3 with TRBJ2-5; no firm D call. The end of the DNA fits TRBJ2-7 better, so the J call may be wrong. The germline CDR1 and CDR2 sequences are ENHRY and SYGVKD. CDR3 length: 13 amino acids. CDR3 DNA: TGTGCCATCAGTGAGTCCGCGAGATTCGAGCAGTACGTC. It encodes CAISESARFEQYV.

In its sample, this clonotype was seen a few times. CDR3 residues: CASSSFYNSPLHF. The CDR3 coding sequence is TGTGCCAGCAGTTCATTCTATAATTCACCCCTCCACTTT. V and J are TRBV12-3 or TRBV12-4 and TRBJ1-6, with D unresolved. There are 13 residues in the CDR3. The germline V and J ends were trimmed by 4 bases and 3 bases, with 4 bases remaining between them.

V gene TRBV20-1 combines with J gene TRBJ2-4; TRBD1 is a possible D gene (6 bases). The germline V gene has CDR1 DFQATT and CDR2 SNEGSKA (reference sequence). CDR3 size: 15 residues. Trimming left V 0 bases short and J 1 base short, with 10 bases between. The CDR3 reads CSAREPGAAKNIQYF. CDR3 DNA sequence: TGCAGTGCTAGAGAACCAGGGGCGGCCAAAAACATTCAGTACTTC.

This chain uses TRBV7-9 with TRBJ2-1, with 12 bases identical to TRBD2. There are 15 residues in the CDR3. V lost 5 bases and J lost 5; bases outside the gene matches: 4. Looked up from germline, CDR1 is SEHNR and CDR2 is FQNEAQ (reference sequence). CDR3 in DNA: TGTGCCAGCAGCCAGACTAGCGGGAGCAACAATGAGCAGTTCTTC. Its translation is CASSQTSGSNNEQFF.

This clonotype was recorded at least ten times. The J gene is TRBJ2-5, the V gene TRBV5-1; a possible D gene is TRBD1 (6 bases). The germline gives CDR1 SGHRS, CDR2 YFSETQ. Deletions cut 6 bases from V and 0 bases from J, with 18 bases between. The CDR3 runs 16 residues. This CDR3 is CASTPGWGQNQETQYF. Here the CDR3 DNA reads TGCGCCAGCACCCCGGGGTGGGGGCAAAACCAAGAGACCCAGTACTTC.

The V call is TRBV21-1, the J call TRBJ2-5; the D call in the table, TRBD1, was not verified against the DNA. TRBV21-1 is listed as a pseudogene. CDR3 size: 15 residues. The CDR3 region has the DNA TGTGCCAGCAGCATCGGACAGGGAGGGGGTGAGACCCAGTACTTC. This encodes CASSIGQGGGETQYF.

This clonotype was detected a few times. J is TRBJ2-2 and V is TRBV20-1, with D unresolved. With 3 bases removed from V and 5 bases from J, the gap between germline ends came to 7 bases. Germline V CDR1 and CDR2: DFQATT, SNEGSKA (reference sequence). The CDR3 runs 12 residues. DNA for the CDR3: TGCAGTGCTAGCATACAGACCGGGGAGCTGTTTTTT. This codes for CSASIQTGELFF.

The CDR3 loop reads CASSHIGADRGSLETQYF. The CDR3 coding sequence is TGTGCCAGCAGCCACATTGGCGCGGACAGGGGGTCTTTAGAGACCCAGTACTTC. V is TRBV7-2 and J is TRBJ2-5; 10 bases line up with TRBD1. The V gene's germline CDR1 is SGHTA and CDR2 FQGNSA. The trim removed 5 bases at V and 4 bases at J, leaving 16 bases unmatched. The CDR3 is 18 residues long.

The chain couples TRBV4-3 to TRBJ2-1; 11 bases agree with TRBD2. The CDR3 length is 15 residues. CDR1 and CDR2 from the germline V gene are LGHNA and YSLEER. J was trimmed by 6 bases and V by 2 bases; bases with no gene match: 3. The CDR3 DNA follows: TGCGCCAGCAGCCAAACTAGCGGGAGCTTCAATGAGCAGTTCTTC. Protein sequence: CASSQTSGSFNEQFF.